This T cell receptor (beta chain) was identified during a study of T cell responses to AZD1222 COVID-19 vaccine. Background on the study: Second-dose intervals near 4 or 12 weeks were combined.

General study findings and limits: Repertoire sampling was restricted to post-peak T cell response timepoints. Reportedly, nearly half the spike-specific TCRs target unmutated variant regions. Breadth and depth of Spike-specific TCRs rose after two AZD1222 doses.

Sequenced by immunoSEQ multiplex PCR; TCRdb stores in-frame clones only, minus some. Of 95,000 to 100,000 clones listed, about nine tenths are singletons. Note on this clone: What it binds is not known.

This specimen consisted of peripheral blood, obtained on day 0 of AZD1222 vaccination. This receptor was obtained from an adult in good health.

The CDR3: CASSEDSGRDQSNYGYTF. The CDR3, as DNA: TGTGCCAGCAGTGAAGATTCCGGCAGGGACCAATCTAACTATGGCTACACCTTC. The gene calls are TRBV2 and TRBJ1-2; D possibly corresponds to TRBD1 (5 bases). CDR3 length equals 18 residues. The ends were cut back, 1 base at V and 0 bases at J, with 18 bases in the middle. Germline V gene data show CDR1 as SNHLY and CDR2 as FYNNEI.